A single T cell receptor beta chain is shown here with its context. Its target is unknown. Germline V gene data show CDR1 as LNHDA and CDR2 as SQIVND (reference sequence). The CDR3 loop spans 15 amino acids. V was clipped by 8 bases and J by 3 bases, with 19 bases between them. The sample belongs to a study of cytomegalovirus exposure and HLA in healthy donors. All the people who gave samples were healthy bone marrow donors. Study-level results: As was reported, the classifier diagnosed cytomegalovirus status with high specificity and sensitivity. TCR beta chains numbering under 200 were designated cytomegalovirus-associated.

A multiplex PCR was run with 60 Vbeta primers and 13 Jbeta primers. Assay: immunoSEQ multiplex PCR; the TCRdb copy retains only in-frame clones and omits some. The sample table sets out some 110,000 clones. The source material was PBMCs. The V call is TRBV19, the J call TRBJ1-2; no definite D call. This clonotype was obtained from a man aged 40-50 years in good health and CMV-seropositive. CDR3 sequence reads: CASSHVGREDYGYTF. Here the CDR3 DNA reads TGTGCCAGTTCCCACGTGGGGAGGGAGGACTATGGCTACACCTTC. The full variable domain, in which reference TRBV19 and TRBJ1-2 provide the parts outside the CDR3, is DGGITQSPKYLFRKEGQNVTLSCEQNLNHDAMYWYRQDPGQGLRLIYYSQIVNDFQKGDIAEGYSVSREKKESFPLTVTSAQKNPTAFYLCASSHVGREDYGYTFGSGTRLTVV.